These 15 T cell receptor beta chains were all obtained from the same sample, sequenced in a study of T cells in Graves' hyperthyroidism and ophthalmopathy. Amplification of TCR beta CDR3 regions was performed using RNA transcripts as template. The TCR CDR3 first-round RT-PCR relied on the HTBI primer set. Each CDR3 protein is one row after TCRdb ran MiXCR on the multiplex PCR reads. Among 300,000 to 400,000 distinct CDR3 sequences listed, under 25% were seen once. Sequenced: blood. The receptors originated from a woman between 45 and 65 years old with Graves' hyperthyroidism.

The chain uses TRBV19 and TRBJ2-1, with 7 bases that match TRBD2. CDR1 and CDR2 (germline): LNHDA, SQIVND (reference sequence). There are 14 residues in the CDR3. V trimming: 3 bases; J trimming: 3 bases; junction bases outside the gene matches: 2. The CDR3 nucleotides read TGTGCCAGTAGTATGCGGACTAGCTACAATGAGCAGTTCTTC. This gives the protein CASSMRTSYNEQFF.

This clonotype showed up many times. The chain employs TRBV24-1 and TRBJ1-2, with D possibly matching TRBD1 (6 bases). The germline gives CDR1 KGHDR, CDR2 SFDVKD. With 4 bases removed from V and 4 bases from J, the gap between germline ends came to 15 bases. The CDR3 loop spans 15 amino acids. In nucleotides, the CDR3 is TGTGCCACCAGTGAGTATGGACAGCCCTTCTATGGCTACACCTTC. Translating it yields CATSEYGQPFYGYTF.

The gene calls are TRBV2 and TRBJ1-4; 7 nucleotides match TRBD1. CDR1 is SNHLY and CDR2 is FYNNEI in the germline V gene. The CDR3 sequence is 16 residues long. Trimming at V came to 6 bases and at J to 7 bases, leaving 14 bases not matched to a gene. CDR3 amino acids: CASSRTWGQSPEKLFF. Written as DNA, the CDR3 is TGTGCCAGCAGCCGTACCTGGGGACAGTCGCCTGAAAAACTGTTTTTT.

This clonotype was observed a few times. The chain uses TRBV19 and TRBJ1-5, with D unresolved. CDR1 LNHDA and CDR2 SQIVND come from the germline V gene (reference sequence). The CDR3 covers 14 residues. V was pared by 4 bases and J by 6 bases, with 13 bases between. CDR3 coding DNA: TGTGCCAGTAGTAAGTGGAAGGGTGCTCAGCCCCAGCATTTT. Translated: CASSKWKGAQPQHF.

This clonotype was detected only a few times. This may arise from a read error, as a much more abundant clone is one base away. CDR3 sequence: CAGRTRDRGRRGYTF. CDR3 DNA sequence: TGTGCCGGCAGAACCCGGGACAGGGGGCGAAGGGGCTACACCTTC. J is TRBJ1-2 and V is TRBV28; 12 bases align to TRBD1. Looked up from germline, CDR1 is MDHEN and CDR2 is SYDVKM. This CDR3 region has 15 residues.

Many counts were recorded for this clonotype. V gene TRBV30 combines with J gene TRBJ1-4, with 7 bases that match TRBD1. V was clipped by 4 bases and J by 0 bases; unmatched bases: 5. The CDR3 totals 15 residues. Per germline, CDR1 GTSNPN and CDR2 SVGIG (reference sequence). DNA for the CDR3: TGTGCCTGGACAGGGGGATCGGCAACTAATGAAAAACTGTTTTTT. This sequence encodes CAWTGGSATNEKLFF. Based on the CDR3 plus reference TRBV30 and TRBJ1-4, the full variable domain is SQTIHQWPATLVQPVGSPLSLECTVEGTSNPNLYWYRQAAGRGLQLLFYSVGIGQISSEVPQNLSASRPQDRQFILSSKKLLLSDSGFYLCAWTGGSATNEKLFFGSGTQLSVL.

This clonotype has ten or more counts. The V and J genes are TRBV30 and TRBJ2-1; D is ambiguous. V dropped 1 base and J dropped 7 bases, with 8 bases sitting between them. The CDR3 runs 12 residues. Germline V gives CDR1 GTSNPN, CDR2 SVGIG (reference sequence). The CDR3, as DNA: TGTGCCTGGAGTGGCCCTAGAAATGAGCAGTTCTTC. Its translation: CAWSGPRNEQFF. The full variable domain, completed using reference TRBV30 and TRBJ2-1, is SQTIHQWPATLVQPVGSPLSLECTVEGTSNPNLYWYRQAAGRGLQLLFYSVGIGQISSEVPQNLSASRPQDRQFILSSKKLLLSDSGFYLCAWSGPRNEQFFGPGTRLTVL.

This clonotype was detected ten times or more. The chain employs TRBV6-1 and TRBJ1-5, with no clear D. Looked up from germline, CDR1 is MNHNS and CDR2 is SASEGT. The CDR3 extends over 14 amino acids. V was pared by 6 bases and J by 4 bases, with 13 bases between. The chain's CDR3 is CASSPRFPNQPQHF. The CDR3 nucleotides read TGTGCCAGCAGCCCCCGCTTCCCTAATCAGCCCCAGCATTTT.

The chain carries TRBV29-1 and TRBJ1-2; a weak D match, TRBD1 (5 bases). The germline CDR1 and CDR2 sequences are SQVTM and ANQGSEA. This CDR3 has 11 amino acids. V lost 3 bases, J lost 7 bases, and 9 bases lay in between. The CDR3 loop reads CSVDKGVGYTF. The CDR3 bases are TGCAGCGTTGACAAAGGGGTTGGCTACACCTTC.

There are many counts of this clonotype. The V gene is TRBV11-1, the J gene TRBJ2-4; D is ambiguous. CDR3 length equals 13 residues. CDR1 and CDR2 (germline): SGHAT, FQDESV (reference sequence). Trimming cost V 5 bases and J 0 bases, with 5 bases left between them. CDR3 residues: CASSPLAKNIQYF. CDR3 sequence (DNA): TGTGCCAGCAGCCCACTAGCCAAAAACATTCAGTACTTC.

The V gene is TRBV12-3 or TRBV12-4, the J gene TRBJ2-3; maybe TRBD2 (6 bases). Trimming took 3 bases from V and 5 from J, leaving 15 bases between them. This CDR3 region has 15 residues. This CDR3 is CASSFFSGVGDTQYF. CDR3 DNA: TGTGCCAGCAGTTTTTTTTCGGGAGTAGGAGATACGCAGTATTTT.

This chain joins TRBV11-2 and TRBJ1-1; no reliable D call. The germline CDR1 and CDR2 sequences are SGHAT and FQNNGV. The V end was cut by 2 bases, the J end by 0 bases, with 13 bases between. CDR3 length: 16 amino acids. CDR3 nucleotide sequence: TGTGCCAGCAGCTTATTTTCAGGAGGCTTGAACACTGAAGCTTTCTTT. Amino acids: CASSLFSGGLNTEAFF.

The chain recombines TRBV7-9 with TRBJ1-2, with D unresolved. V was clipped by 3 bases and J by 5 bases, with 16 bases between them. Germline V gene sequence: CDR1 SEHNR, CDR2 FQNEAQ (reference sequence). This CDR3 spans 15 amino acids. The CDR3 DNA reads as TGTGCCAGCAGCTTGAGCGATTGGGCGGAATATGGCTACACCTTC. Encoded protein: CASSLSDWAEYGYTF.

In this sample, this clonotype turned up many times. This chain uses TRBV11-2 with TRBJ1-1; D remains ambiguous. Germline CDR1 and CDR2: SGHAT and FQNNGV. The CDR3 runs 16 residues. V was trimmed by 1 base and J by 4 bases, leaving 16 bases between them. The DNA of the CDR3 is TGTGCCAGCAGCTTAGGTGGGCGCACTCCTCTCACTGAAGCTTTCTTT. Residues: CASSLGGRTPLTEAFF.

This chain connects TRBV12-3 or TRBV12-4 to TRBJ2-4; either TRBD1 or TRBD2 may supply D (5 bases each). The CDR3 has 14 amino acids. Trimming took 6 bases from V and 3 from J, leaving 12 bases between them. Here the CDR3 reads CASSGTGGKNIQYF. In DNA form, the CDR3 reads TGTGCCAGCAGCGGGACGGGCGGCAAAAACATTCAGTACTTC.